The clone carrying this T cell receptor (beta chain) was seen a single time. The antigen is not known. This sample is part of a study of T cell responses to AZD1222 COVID-19 vaccine. Across the study: Pooling of second doses given at about 4 or about 12 weeks was done. Study results and caveats: There were mostly white British donors and more females than males, and clonal diversity was possibly underestimated.

V was cut by 3 bases and J by 6 bases, with 3 bases left in between. Germline-derived CDR1 and CDR2 are SQVTM and ANQGSEA. This CDR3 contains 10 residues. TCRdb's copy holds only in-frame clones and misses some; the assay was immunoSEQ multiplex PCR. The table records about 160,000 clones, roughly nine tenths of them present only once. The material was peripheral blood, obtained on day 0 of AZD1222 vaccination. The receptor was derived from an adult in good health. J is TRBJ2-1 and V is TRBV29-1; D gene uncertain. The CDR3 spells CSVEINEQFF. In nucleotides, the CDR3 is TGCAGCGTTGAGATCAATGAGCAGTTCTTC.